What follows are 20 T cell receptor beta chains derived from one specimen sequenced in a study of control samples from healthy donors and cancer patients. Sequencing was performed with immunoSEQ multiplex PCR; in TCRdb, only in-frame clones are kept and a portion is missing. Of 60,000 to 100,000 clones listed, approximately 91% are singletons. The sample consisted of blood. Receptors originate from a middle-aged man in good health.

The chain links TRBV5-1 to TRBJ2-7; TRBD2 is a possible D gene (5 bases). V was cut by 0 bases and J by 2 bases, with 9 bases left in between. Looked up from germline, CDR1 is SGHRS and CDR2 is YFSETQ. The CDR3 extends over 14 amino acids. The CDR3 here is CASSLAPGAYEQYF. CDR3 nucleotide sequence: TGCGCCAGCAGCTTGGCCCCCGGGGCCTACGAGCAGTACTTC.

This clone came up once. The chain recombines TRBV5-5 with TRBJ1-1; D remains unclear. Between the trimmed V and J ends, which lost 0 bases and 1 base, there was a span of 4 bases. The germline CDR1 and CDR2 sequences are SGHKS and YYEKEE (reference sequence). CDR3 length: 13 residues. CDR3: CASSLAGNTEAFF. The CDR3 DNA is TGTGCCAGCAGCTTGGCGGGGAACACTGAAGCTTTCTTT.

The chain combines TRBV27 with TRBJ1-5; TRBD1 is a possible D gene (6 bases). CDR1 and CDR2 from the germline V gene are MNHEY and SMNVEV (reference sequence). The CDR3 is made up of 18 amino acids. V was clipped by 1 base and J by 4 bases, with 20 bases between them. Written as DNA, the CDR3 is TGTGCCAGCAGTTTATTCGGGGGGCAGGTGGGCAATAATCAGCCCCAGCATTTT. Its protein is CASSLFGGQVGNNQPQHF.

The chain employs TRBV7-2 and TRBJ1-2; D is ambiguous. Germline lookup yields CDR1 SGHTA and CDR2 FQGNSA. The CDR3 has 13 amino acids. V shed 2 bases and J shed 8 bases, with 12 bases lying between them. CDR3 sequence: CASSLTGREGYTF. CDR3 coding DNA: TGTGCCAGCAGCTTAACGGGGAGGGAGGGCTACACCTTC.

Comment on this clone: Other DNA sequences in the same sample also yield this CDR3. CDR3: CASSQGAGTEAFF. The CDR3 DNA reads as TGTGCCAGCAGCCAAGGGGCAGGGACTGAAGCTTTCTTT. The V call is TRBV9, the J call TRBJ1-1; tentatively, D is TRBD1 (5 bases). Per the germline V gene, CDR1 is SGDLS and CDR2 is YYNGEE. The germline V and J ends were trimmed by 4 bases and 5 bases, with 12 bases remaining between them. This CDR3 region has 13 residues.

The rearrangement joins TRBV7-9 to TRBJ1-1, with unresolved D. Trimming left V 5 bases short and J 4 bases short, with 14 bases between. Germline V CDR1 and CDR2: SEHNR, FQNEAQ (reference sequence). The CDR3 runs to 14 residues. The CDR3 DNA reads TGTGCCAGCAGCCGGTCACCGGGATCCACTGAAGCTTTCTTT. It translates to CASSRSPGSTEAFF.

The chain links TRBV21-1 to TRBJ2-3; the D call in the table, TRBD2, was not verified against the DNA. TRBV21-1 is shown as a pseudogene. CDR3 length: 17 amino acids. The CDR3 DNA reads as TGTGCCAGCAGCAAATCCCCCGCGGGGGCCCAGTCAGATACGCAGTATTTT. Translated: CASSKSPAGAQSDTQYF.

This rearrangement joins TRBV30 to TRBJ2-1; D call uncertain. Trimming took off 4 bases at V and 5 bases at J, with 12 bases between the two ends. The CDR3 runs to 13 residues. Germline CDR1 GTSNPN, CDR2 SVGIG (reference sequence). Written as DNA, the CDR3 is TGTGCCTGGACGGACGGCTACCACAATGAGCAGTTCTTC. It specifies CAWTDGYHNEQFF.

The chain combines TRBV7-6 with TRBJ1-2, with TRBD1 as a possible D gene (5 bases). V lost 5 bases and J 0 bases, leaving 22 bases between the germline ends. The CDR3 spans 18 residues. Germline CDR1 SGHVS, CDR2 FNYEAQ. CDR3 nucleotide sequence: TGTGCCAGCAGCCCACCTCCGTGGGACGCTGATGCTAACTATGGCTACACCTTC. Translated, it gives CASSPPPWDADANYGYTF.

CDR3 protein: CASSSPGGSNSYNEQFF. The CDR3 coding sequence is TGTGCCAGCAGCTCCCCGGGGGGGTCCAACTCCTACAATGAGCAGTTCTTC. This sequence joins TRBV11-2 and TRBJ2-1, with TRBD2 matching 8 bases. Germline loops: CDR1 SGHAT, CDR2 FQNNGV. This CDR3 is built from 17 residues. The trim removed 4 bases at V and 0 bases at J, leaving 8 bases unmatched.

This chain links TRBV19 with TRBJ2-7; 7 bases line up with TRBD1. Unmatched junction bases numbered 16, after V lost 5 bases and J lost 9 bases. From germline, CDR1 is LNHDA and CDR2 SQIVND (reference sequence). The CDR3 contains 15 residues. The CDR3 protein is CASSYSGTDSIGQYF. The CDR3 coding sequence is TGTGCCAGTAGTTACTCCGGGACAGATTCGATAGGGCAGTACTTC.

This clone was detected only a few times. In DNA, the CDR3 is TGTGCCTGGAGTGGGGACAGGGGGCAGCAAGAAAAACTGTTTTTT. This codes for CAWSGDRGQQEKLFF. This rearrangement joins TRBV30 to TRBJ1-4; 12 nucleotides line up with TRBD1. The germline V gene has CDR1 GTSNPN and CDR2 SVGIG (reference sequence). V shed 1 base and J 8 bases; nucleotides not matched to a gene: 5. The CDR3 covers 15 residues.

The chain has TRBV6-6 and TRBJ2-5; the D is unclear. Germline CDR1 MNHNY, CDR2 SVGAGI (reference sequence). V was pared by 0 bases and J by 7 bases, with 9 bases between. This CDR3 has 13 residues. Written as DNA, the CDR3 is TGTGCCAGCAGTTACTCCCGTGGCGGGACCCAGTACTTC. It translates to CASSYSRGGTQYF.

This chain connects TRBV2 to TRBJ2-2; possibly TRBD1 for D (8 bases). In germline, CDR1 is SNHLY, CDR2 FYNNEI. CDR3 length: 14 amino acids. V was shortened by 7 bases and J by 5 bases, with 14 bases between the two germline ends. The CDR3 reads CASTQQGGTGELFF. CDR3 bases: TGTGCCAGCACCCAACAGGGGGGGACCGGGGAGCTGTTTTTT.

The V gene is TRBV29-1, the J gene TRBJ2-7; D perhaps matches TRBD1 (8 bases). CDR1 SQVTM and CDR2 ANQGSEA come from the germline V gene. V lost 6 bases, J lost 3 bases, and 42 bases lay in between. The CDR3 contains 22 residues. The CDR3 protein is CSVLERDRLGPGGWPPNYEQYF. The CDR3 bases are TGCAGCGTGCTAGAGCGGGACAGGTTGGGCCCGGGTGGTTGGCCGCCGAACTACGAGCAGTACTTC.

V and J are TRBV6-5 and TRBJ1-4; D is perhaps TRBD1 (5 bases). Germline CDR1 is MNHEY and CDR2 is SVGAGI. V lost 4 bases, J lost 8 bases, and 11 bases lay in between. The CDR3 covers 13 residues. The CDR3, as DNA: TGTGCCAGCAGTTTGGGCAGGGAAGAAAAACTGTTTTTT. As protein: CASSLGREEKLFF.

The chain recombines TRBV5-6 with TRBJ1-1; unclear D gene. The CDR3 is made up of 14 amino acids. The V gene lost 4 bases and the J gene lost 8 bases, with 18 bases spanning the gap. Germline-derived CDR1 and CDR2 are SGHDT and YYEEEE. CDR3 in DNA: TGTGCCAGCAGCGACACGGACCTCTTCGTCGAAGCTTTCTTT. It translates to CASSDTDLFVEAFF.

This rearrangement joins TRBV2 to TRBJ2-3; D possibly corresponds to TRBD2 (5 bases). V shed 1 base and J shed 0 bases, with 17 bases lying between them. This CDR3 is 18 amino acids long. In germline, CDR1 is SNHLY, CDR2 FYNNEI. This CDR3 is CASSEGAALSGSTDTQYF. The CDR3 nucleotides read TGTGCCAGCAGTGAAGGGGCGGCCTTAAGCGGTAGCACAGATACGCAGTATTTT.

The V call is TRBV9, the J call TRBJ2-7; D is undetermined. Per the germline V gene, CDR1 is SGDLS and CDR2 is YYNGEE. The CDR3 is made up of 14 amino acids. Trimming took 3 bases from V and 0 from J, leaving 10 bases between them. The CDR3 nucleotides read TGTGCCAGCAGCGCTGGCGCAGCCTCCTACGAGCAGTACTTC. Encoded protein: CASSAGAASYEQYF.

This clone has a single count. This chain uses TRBV11-2 with TRBJ1-5, with TRBD1 matching 7 bases. V shed 5 bases and J 4 bases; nucleotides not matched to a gene: 2. Germline V CDR1 and CDR2: SGHAT, FQNNGV. This CDR3 spans 13 amino acids. The CDR3 nucleotides read TGTGCCAGCAGCCTGGACAGGAATCAGCCCCAGCATTTT. It is translated as CASSLDRNQPQHF.